These T cell receptor beta chains were read from a single sample in a study of technical replicates of blood from a few donors. The method was immunoSEQ multiplex PCR; TCRdb's version includes in-frame clones alone and lacks a portion of them. The sample lists almost 70,000 clones, 90% to 95% occurring once. The source material was PBMCs. The receptor source for this set is a human donor in good health. Some clones in this sample may be carry-over from other donors' samples. Each CDR3 is given with its conserved first and last residue. A D gene is named only where the DNA matches it firmly. Clone size is given for some rows only: seen once, a few or many times, or a class if the clone is expanded.

>TRBJ1-1|NA|NA|TRBV9
TGTGCCAGCAGCGTAGCCGGGGGGCCCACTGAAGCTTTCTTT
CASSVAGGPTEAFF
>TRBJ1-2|NA|TRBD1|TRBV2
TGTGCCAGCAGTGTGGACAGGGGTGAAATCTACACCTTC
CASSVDRGEIYTF
>TRBJ2-5|NA|TRBD1|TRBV5-6
TGTGCCAGCAGCTTGTGGACAGGGAATCGCCAAGAGACCCAGTACTTC
CASSLWTGNRQETQYF
>TRBJ1-5|NA|NA|TRBV6-6
TGTGCCAGCCAAACCAGGTCCAACAATCAGCCCCAGCATTTT
CASQTRSNNQPQHF
>TRBJ2-1|once|TRBD2|TRBV7-2
TGTGCCAGCAGCCCGGGACTAGGCTACAATGAGCAGTTCTTC
CASSPGLGYNEQFF
>TRBJ2-3|once|NA|TRBV19
TGTGCCAGTAGTAAACCTAGCGTGGGTACAGATACGCAGTATTTT
CASSKPSVGTDTQYF
>TRBJ2-7|NA|NA|TRBV18
TGTGCCAGCTCACCATGGGTAGTTCGGTGGACAGTGCCCTACGAGCAGTACTTC
CASSPWVVRWTVPYEQYF
>TRBJ2-3|NA|NA|TRBV5-6
TGTGCCAGCAGCATAGGGGGGGCCCTTGGAGATACGCAGTATTTT
CASSIGGALGDTQYF
>TRBJ2-2|NA|NA|TRBV30
TGTGCCTGGAGCTCGGGCGGGGAGCTGTTTTTT
CAWSSGGELFF
>TRBJ1-1|NA|NA|TRBV2
TGTGCCAGCAGTGCGCGTTTTTCGGCATTGGGCCTCTTCGGACAAATGAACACTGAAGCTTTCTTT
CASSARFSALGLFGQMNTEAFF
>TRBJ1-1|NA|TRBD1|TRBV30
TGTGCCTTTTCGACAGGGTTATTAATGACTGAAGCTTTCTTT
CAFSTGLLMTEAFF
>TRBJ1-2|NA|NA|TRBV25-1
TGTGCCAGCAGTGAAACCGGGGGGGCTAATTTGTGCACCTTC
CASSETGGANLCTF
>TRBJ1-5|NA|NA|TRBV4-2
TGTGCCAGCAGCCAAGAGGTGCGAGGGTTCGGCAATCAGCCCCAGCATTTT
CASSQEVRGFGNQPQHF
>TRBJ2-7|once|NA|TRBV4-3
TGCGCCAGCAGCCAAGGCTGGCGGGGCCACTACGAGCAGTACTTC
CASSQGWRGHYEQYF
>TRBJ1-1|NA|NA|TRBV7-8
TGTGCCAGCAGCGCGGGGGGGAACACTGAAGCTTTCTTT
CASSAGGNTEAFF
>TRBJ2-7|NA|NA|TRBV5-1
TGCGCCAGCAGCTCAGAAACAGAACGGTCTCGAAAGCAGTACTTC
CASSSETERSRKQYF
>TRBJ2-7|NA|NA|TRBV7-6
TGTGCCAGCAGCTCGGACAGAATCTCCTACGAGCAGTACTTC
CASSSDRISYEQYF
>TRBJ2-5|NA|NA|TRBV5-1
TGCGCCAGCAGCTTGGGCGGGGTGCGAGAGACCCAGTACTTC
CASSLGGVRETQYF
>TRBJ1-2|NA|NA|TRBV4-2
TGTGCCAGCAAACCGAACCGACAGTCGGGCTATGGCTACACCTTC
CASKPNRQSGYGYTF
>TRBJ1-2|once|NA|TRBV25-1
TGTGCCAGCAGTGACATTGCGGCAGGGTATGGCTACACCTTC
CASSDIAAGYGYTF
>TRBJ2-7|NA|NA|TRBV14
TGTGCCAGCAGCCACGGCAGGGCCCACGAGCAGTACTTC
CASSHGRAHEQYF
>TRBJ2-5|NA|NA|TRBV6-4
TGTGCCAGCAGTGACCACTTTTCACGAGAGACCCAGTACTTC
CASSDHFSRETQYF
>TRBJ1-5|NA|NA|TRBV25-1
TGTGCCAGCAGACGCAAAGGCATGGACAGTGACCAGCATTTT
CASRRKGMDSDQHF
>TRBJ1-3|NA|NA|TRBV18
TGTGCCAGCACCCGGACAGAATCCCTCTCTGGAAACACCATATATTTT
CASTRTESLSGNTIYF
>TRBJ1-2|NA|NA|TRBV12-5
TGTGCTAGTGGTCCACCCGGGTTCGGTGGCTACACCTTC
CASGPPGFGGYTF
>TRBJ1-1|NA|NA|TRBV7-9
TGTGCCAGCAGCCAGGATACCCTAACGGTGGAAGCTTTCTTT
CASSQDTLTVEAFF
>TRBJ2-3|NA|TRBD2|TRBV7-9
TGTGCCAGCAGCTTCCTAGCGGAGATCGTTAGCACAGATACGCAGTATTTT
CASSFLAEIVSTDTQYF
>TRBJ2-7|NA|TRBD2|TRBV5-1
TGCGCCAGCAGCTTTAGCGGGGGGGCCTACGAGCAGTACTTC
CASSFSGGAYEQYF
>TRBJ2-1|NA|NA|TRBV29-1
TGCAGCGTCGCTAAAGGGGGCAATGAGCAGTTCTTC
CSVAKGGNEQFF
>TRBJ1-2|many|NA|TRBV5-8
TGTGCCAGCAGCTTCCCAGGCGCTAACTATGGCTACACCTTC
CASSFPGANYGYTF
>TRBJ1-1|NA|NA|TRBV5-6
TGTGCCAGCAGCCCCAGAACGGGGGAAGCTTTCTTT
CASSPRTGEAFF
>TRBJ1-2|NA|NA|TRBV30
TGTGCCTGGAGTCTGGGCCCTGCGGGCTACACCTTC
CAWSLGPAGYTF
>TRBJ2-7|NA|TRBD2|TRBV5-1
TGCGCCAGCAGCTTGGCCTTGGGACTAGCTGGCGAGCAGTACTTC
CASSLALGLAGEQYF
>TRBJ2-5|NA|TRBD2|TRBV10-2
TGCGCCAGCGAGGGACTACAAGAGACCCAGTACTTC
CASEGLQETQYF
>TRBJ2-3|NA|TRBD2|TRBV25-1
TGTGCCAGCTCGTCCCGGGGGGGATCAGATACGCAGTATTTT
CASSSRGGSDTQYF
>TRBJ2-5|NA|TRBD2|TRBV7-6
TGTGCCAGCAGCGTAGGACTAGCGTTGGGGACCCAGTACTTC
CASSVGLALGTQYF
>TRBJ1-6|NA|NA|TRBV15
TGTGCCACCGAGGACAGATATAATTCACCCCTCCACTTT
CATEDRYNSPLHF
>TRBJ2-7|NA|TRBD2|TRBV5-1
TGCGCCAGCAGCTTGAGCGGGGGTTCCTACGAGCAGTACTTC
CASSLSGGSYEQYF
>TRBJ2-2|NA|TRBD1|TRBV10-3
TGTGCCATCAGTGAGGTACAGGGGGGAGTAAGTGCCGGGGAGCTGTTTTTT
CAISEVQGGVSAGELFF
>TRBJ1-2|NA|NA|TRBV6-5
TGTGCCAGCAGGGACACCACTAACTATGGCTACACCTTC
CASRDTTNYGYTF
>TRBJ2-7|NA|TRBD1|TRBV6-5
TGTGCCAGCAGTTACGGGTTCGGGACAGGAACCTACGAGCAGTACTTC
CASSYGFGTGTYEQYF
>TRBJ1-2|few|TRBD1|TRBV7-2
TGTGCCAGCAGCGCCACGTCCGGGACAGGGAGTGGCTACACCTTC
CASSATSGTGSGYTF
>TRBJ2-7|once|NA|TRBV13
TGTGCCAGCAGCGCGGTCGAACAGGGATACGAGCAGTACTTC
CASSAVEQGYEQYF
>TRBJ1-1|once|NA|TRBV27
TGTGCCAGCAGTTACGGACAGATGAACACTGAAGCTTTCTTT
CASSYGQMNTEAFF
>TRBJ1-2|NA|TRBD1|TRBV13
TGTGCCAGCAGTTCGTCGACAGGGGCTAACTATGGCTACACCTTC
CASSSSTGANYGYTF
>TRBJ2-2|NA|NA|TRBV6-4
TGTGCCAGCAGTGACAACGAGAGGGCCGGGGAGCTGTTTTTT
CASSDNERAGELFF
>TRBJ2-7|NA|TRBD1|TRBV7-8
TGTGCCAGCAGCAACGGGGGACAGGCGAACTACGAGCAGTACTTC
CASSNGGQANYEQYF
>TRBJ2-1|NA|NA|TRBV4-3
TGCGCCAGCAGCCAAGACCTCGGGAGTAGCTACAATGAGCAGTTCTTC
CASSQDLGSSYNEQFF
>TRBJ1-2|NA|NA|TRBV10-3
TGTGCCCACCGCGGGGACCTAAGAATGGGGGAGACGTATTATGGCTACACCTTC
CAHRGDLRMGETYYGYTF
>TRBJ2-3|many|NA|TRBV10-2
TGCGCCAGTGGAGAGGGTGATACGCAGTATTTT
CASGEGDTQYF
>TRBJ2-1|once|NA|TRBV29-1
TGCAGCACCCGGGACTCCCGGTCGGATGAGCAGTTCTTC
CSTRDSRSDEQFF
>TRBJ1-5|NA|NA|TRBV19
TGTGCCAGTAGTCCCCAACCGGGTCTCACTTATAGCAATCAGCCCCAGCATTTT
CASSPQPGLTYSNQPQHF
>TRBJ1-2|NA|NA|TRBV30
TGTGCCTGGAGTGTACAGAACGTGGATGGCTACACCTTC
CAWSVQNVDGYTF
>TRBJ1-6|once|TRBD1|TRBV2
TGTGCCAGCAGTGGTGGACAGGCGAATAATTCACCCCTCCACTTT
CASSGGQANNSPLHF
>TRBJ1-1|NA|TRBD1|TRBV5-4
TGTGCCAGCAGGACAGGGGCGGGAAACACTGAAGCTTTCTTT
CASRTGAGNTEAFF